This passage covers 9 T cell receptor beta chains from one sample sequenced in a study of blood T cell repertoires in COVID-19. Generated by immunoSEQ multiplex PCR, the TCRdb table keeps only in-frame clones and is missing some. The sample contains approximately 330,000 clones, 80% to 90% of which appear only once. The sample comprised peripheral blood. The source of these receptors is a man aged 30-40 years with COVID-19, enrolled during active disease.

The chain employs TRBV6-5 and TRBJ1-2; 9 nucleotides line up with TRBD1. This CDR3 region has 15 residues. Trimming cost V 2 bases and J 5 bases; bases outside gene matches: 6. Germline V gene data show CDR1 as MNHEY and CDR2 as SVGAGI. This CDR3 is CASSYGPGTGYGYTF. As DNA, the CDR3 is TGTGCCAGCAGTTACGGTCCCGGGACAGGGTATGGCTACACCTTC.

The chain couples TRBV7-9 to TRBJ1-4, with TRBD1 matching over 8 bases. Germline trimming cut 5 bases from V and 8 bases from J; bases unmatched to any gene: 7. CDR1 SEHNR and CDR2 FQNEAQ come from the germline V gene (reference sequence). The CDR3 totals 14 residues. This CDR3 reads CASSEQGVGEKLFF. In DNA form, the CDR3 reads TGTGCCAGCAGCGAACAGGGGGTAGGGGAAAAACTGTTTTTT.

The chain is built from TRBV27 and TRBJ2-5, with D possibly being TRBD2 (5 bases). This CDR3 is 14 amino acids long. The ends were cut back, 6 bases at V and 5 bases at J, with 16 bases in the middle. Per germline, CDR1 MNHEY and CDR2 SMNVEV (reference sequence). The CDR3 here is CASSHPRARETQYF. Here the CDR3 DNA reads TGTGCCAGCAGCCATCCGAGGGCACGGGAGACCCAGTACTTC.

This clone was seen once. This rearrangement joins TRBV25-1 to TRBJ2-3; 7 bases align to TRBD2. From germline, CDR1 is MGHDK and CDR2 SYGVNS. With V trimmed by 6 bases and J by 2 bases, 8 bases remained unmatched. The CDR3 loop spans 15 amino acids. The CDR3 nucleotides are TGTGCCAGCAGCTTTGGGGGGGACCTCACAGATACGCAGTATTTT. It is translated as CASSFGGDLTDTQYF.

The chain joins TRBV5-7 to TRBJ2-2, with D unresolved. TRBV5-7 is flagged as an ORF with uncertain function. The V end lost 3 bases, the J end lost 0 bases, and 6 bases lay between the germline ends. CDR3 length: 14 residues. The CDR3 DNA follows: TGTGCCAGCAGCTATACAGCGAACACCGGGGAGCTGTTTTTT. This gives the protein CASSYTANTGELFF.

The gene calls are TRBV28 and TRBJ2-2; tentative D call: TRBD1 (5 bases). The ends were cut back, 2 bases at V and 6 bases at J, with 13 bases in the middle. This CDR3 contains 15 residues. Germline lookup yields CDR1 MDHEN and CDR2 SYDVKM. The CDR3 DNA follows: TGTGCCAGCAGTTTACCCCGACAGTTATCCGGGGAGCTGTTTTTT. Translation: CASSLPRQLSGELFF. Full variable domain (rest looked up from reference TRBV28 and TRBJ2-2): DVKVTQSSRYLVKRTGEKVFLECVQDMDHENMFWYRQDPGLGLRLIYFSYDVKMKEKGDIPEGYSVSREKKERFSLILESASTNQTSMYLCASSLPRQLSGELFFGEGSRLTVL.

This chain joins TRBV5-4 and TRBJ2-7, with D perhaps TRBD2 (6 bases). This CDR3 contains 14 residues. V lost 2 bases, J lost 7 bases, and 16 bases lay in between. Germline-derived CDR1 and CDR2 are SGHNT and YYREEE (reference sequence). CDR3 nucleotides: TGTGCCAGCAGCTTAACGGGACTCCACATAGAGCAGTACTTC. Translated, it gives CASSLTGLHIEQYF.

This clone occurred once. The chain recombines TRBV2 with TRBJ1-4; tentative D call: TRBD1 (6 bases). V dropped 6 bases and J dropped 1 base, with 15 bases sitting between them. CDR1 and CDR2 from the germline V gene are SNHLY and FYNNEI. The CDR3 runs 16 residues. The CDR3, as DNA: TGTGCCAGCAGGGGGTACAGGGATGGAACTAATGAAAAACTGTTTTTT. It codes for CASRGYRDGTNEKLFF.

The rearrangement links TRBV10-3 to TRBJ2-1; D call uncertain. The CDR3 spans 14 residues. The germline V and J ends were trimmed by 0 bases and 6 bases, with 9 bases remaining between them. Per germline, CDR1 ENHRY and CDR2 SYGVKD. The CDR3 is CAISESQVTNEQFF. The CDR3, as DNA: TGTGCCATCAGTGAGTCCCAGGTTACCAATGAGCAGTTCTTC.